One sample yielded the 12 T cell receptor beta chains listed below, sequenced in a study of blood T cell repertoires in COVID-19. Sequenced by immunoSEQ multiplex PCR; TCRdb stores in-frame clones only, minus some. The top ten hold about 20% of the sample, which has approximately 230,000 clones, around 84% seen once. The sample was peripheral blood. Every receptor here comes from a young man with active or convalescent COVID-19.

The chain joins TRBV6-1 to TRBJ1-5, with D possibly being TRBD1 (5 bases). The CDR3 sequence is 16 residues long. Germline V gives CDR1 MNHNS, CDR2 SASEGT. V dropped 0 bases and J dropped 6 bases, with 15 bases sitting between them. CDR3 sequence: CASSEALRGSTQPQHF. The CDR3 coding sequence is TGTGCCAGCAGTGAAGCGCTTCGGGGGTCTACTCAGCCCCAGCATTTT.

This rearrangement joins TRBV2 to TRBJ2-7; 9 bases are shared with TRBD1. V was clipped by 6 bases and J by 5 bases; unmatched bases: 8. Per the germline V gene, CDR1 is SNHLY and CDR2 is FYNNEI. This CDR3 has 14 residues. CDR3 nucleotides: TGTGCCAGCAGGGAACAGGGGGCGGTAAACGAGCAGTACTTC. This sequence encodes CASREQGAVNEQYF.

This chain uses TRBV6-4 with TRBJ2-3; D uncertain. The V end lost 3 bases, the J end lost 0 bases, and 10 bases lay between the germline ends. The CDR3 extends over 15 amino acids. Germline V gene lookup returns CDR1 MRHNA and CDR2 SNTAGT. The chain's CDR3 is CASSEGSRSTDTQYF. CDR3 coding DNA: TGTGCCAGCAGTGAGGGCAGTCGAAGCACAGATACGCAGTATTTT.

The genes are TRBV3-1 (or the pseudogene TRBV3-2) and TRBJ2-5, with D perhaps matching TRBD2 (6 bases). The V end was cut by 3 bases, the J end by 5 bases, with 10 bases between. Germline CDR1 and CDR2: LGHDT and YNNKEL (reference sequence). The CDR3 length is 13 residues. For the CDR3, the DNA is TGTGCCAGCAGCCAGGGGGGTCGGGAGACCCAGTACTTC. This encodes CASSQGGRETQYF.

V gene TRBV5-8 combines with J gene TRBJ2-1; tentatively, D is TRBD2 (5 bases). The germline gives CDR1 SGHTS, CDR2 YDEGEE. V shed 1 base and J shed 4 bases, with 12 bases lying between them. The CDR3 covers 15 residues. The CDR3 region is CASSLSGRVYNEQFF. The CDR3 DNA reads as TGTGCCAGCAGCTTGAGTGGGAGAGTGTACAATGAGCAGTTCTTC.

This clone was picked up many times. CDR3 loop: CASSREGLQPQHF. The CDR3 nucleotides are TGTGCCAGCAGCCGAGAGGGACTCCAGCCCCAGCATTTT. This rearrangement joins TRBV5-5 to TRBJ1-5, with a weak D call TRBD1 (5 bases). Trimming took off 4 bases at V and 7 bases at J, with 12 bases between the two ends. This CDR3 spans 13 amino acids. The germline gives CDR1 SGHKS, CDR2 YYEKEE (reference sequence).

A single count supports this clone. The V call is TRBV19, the J call TRBJ2-1, with D maybe TRBD2 (5 bases). Trimming removed 11 bases from V and 0 bases from J, with 14 bases in between. In germline, CDR1 is LNHDA, CDR2 SQIVND (reference sequence). The length of the CDR3 is 14 residues. The CDR3 is CARCRGNSYNEQFF. CDR3 nucleotide sequence: TGTGCCCGATGCCGGGGAAACTCCTACAATGAGCAGTTCTTC.

V gene TRBV19 combines with J gene TRBJ2-2, with 9 nucleotides matching TRBD1. CDR1 and CDR2 from the germline V gene are LNHDA and SQIVND (reference sequence). The CDR3 runs 15 residues. J lost 4 bases, V lost 7 bases, and 7 bases had no gene match. The CDR3 coding sequence is TGTGCCAGTAACCCGGGACAGGGTTTCACCGGGGAGCTGTTTTTT. Protein sequence: CASNPGQGFTGELFF.

This chain links TRBV19 with TRBJ1-5; TRBD1 matches 12 bases. V dropped 4 bases and J dropped 3; count of bases not matched to a gene: 1. There are 15 residues in the CDR3. Germline V gives CDR1 LNHDA, CDR2 SQIVND (reference sequence). For the CDR3, the DNA is TGTGCCAGTAGTAGGGACAGGGGGCTCAATCAGCCCCAGCATTTT. Translating it yields CASSRDRGLNQPQHF. The variable domain in full, with the rest retrieved from reference TRBV19 and TRBJ1-5, is DGGITQSPKYLFRKEGQNVTLSCEQNLNHDAMYWYRQDPGQGLRLIYYSQIVNDFQKGDIAEGYSVSREKKESFPLTVTSAQKNPTAFYLCASSRDRGLNQPQHFGDGTRLSIL.

This clone was counted between two and nine times. The chain links TRBV7-9 to TRBJ2-3, with a possible D match to TRBD2 (5 bases). The CDR3 has 13 residues. Germline CDR1 reads SEHNR; CDR2 reads FQNEAQ (reference sequence). Trimming shortened V by 0 bases and J by 4 bases, and 5 bases separated the two germline ends. Here the CDR3 reads CASSLAEADTQYF. CDR3 coding DNA: TGTGCCAGCAGCTTAGCGGAGGCAGATACGCAGTATTTT.

The rearrangement links TRBV14 to TRBJ2-7; a possible D gene is TRBD2 (6 bases). CDR3 length: 16 residues. V dropped 0 bases and J dropped 3 bases, with 15 bases sitting between them. In germline, CDR1 is SGHDN, CDR2 FVKESK. The CDR3 loop is CASSQDGRGGSYEQYF. The CDR3 DNA follows: TGTGCCAGCAGCCAAGATGGGCGGGGTGGAAGCTACGAGCAGTACTTC.

The V gene is TRBV7-2, the J gene TRBJ1-5, with no clear D. Germline assignment: CDR1 SGHTA and CDR2 FQGNSA. V lost 5 bases and J lost 5, with 16 bases in between. The length of the CDR3 is 15 residues. The CDR3 nucleotides read TGTGCCAGCAGCCGTACCGGGGAAACTTATCAGCCCCAGCATTTT. This translates into CASSRTGETYQPQHF.